A selection of T cell receptor beta chains follows, all from one sample in a study of cytomegalovirus exposure and HLA in healthy donors. Some clones are missing from TCRdb's copy, which holds only in-frame ones; the method was immunoSEQ multiplex PCR. The sample shows 150,000 to 200,000 clones, about 80% of them seen only once. The sample consisted of PBMCs. The receptor source for this set is a man aged 30-40 years in good health and CMV-seropositive. CDR3s include the opening cysteine and the closing phenylalanine or tryptophan. Fields, in order: V gene, J gene, CDR3 protein.

V gene: TRBV10-1
J gene: TRBJ2-3
CDR3 protein: CASSSGGPTDTQYF

V gene: TRBV7-2
J gene: TRBJ1-3
CDR3 protein: CASSLQGYPGNTIYF

V gene: TRBV7-3
J gene: TRBJ2-2
CDR3 protein: CASSIGTLNTGELFF

V gene: TRBV11-2
J gene: TRBJ1-3
CDR3 protein: CASSLEADSGLANTIYF

V gene: TRBV30
J gene: TRBJ2-4
CDR3 protein: CAWSAGQGGNIQYF

V gene: TRBV2
J gene: TRBJ2-1
CDR3 protein: CASSGGTSGSYNEQFF

V gene: TRBV2
J gene: TRBJ1-1
CDR3 protein: CASRDRGMAEAFF

V gene: TRBV27
J gene: TRBJ1-1
CDR3 protein: CASSLRQGFIAEAFF

V gene: TRBV7-2
J gene: TRBJ2-7
CDR3 protein: CASSLASGGQYEQYF

V gene: TRBV4-1
J gene: TRBJ1-2
CDR3 protein: CASSPGQDYGYTF

V gene: TRBV29-1
J gene: .
CDR3 protein: CSASGRGTYEQYF

V gene: TRBV14
J gene: TRBJ2-7
CDR3 protein: CASSHWGLAGGPYEQYF

V gene: TRBV9
J gene: TRBJ2-1
CDR3 protein: CASSVWSRGNEQFF

V gene: TRBV11-2
J gene: TRBJ2-3
CDR3 protein: CASSLDPGAGDTQYF

V gene: TRBV2
J gene: TRBJ1-1
CDR3 protein: CASSGRGHKMNTEAFF

V gene: TRBV6-5
J gene: TRBJ2-1
CDR3 protein: CASERESGGNEQFF

V gene: TRBV2
J gene: TRBJ2-1
CDR3 protein: CASRFLAFYNEQFF

V gene: TRBV2
J gene: TRBJ2-1
CDR3 protein: CASSEALPAGVHEQFF

V gene: TRBV6-5
J gene: TRBJ2-1
CDR3 protein: CASSYSFIPNEQFF

V gene: TRBV19
J gene: TRBJ2-2
CDR3 protein: CASSIMRTGPSTGELFF

V gene: TRBV6-5
J gene: TRBJ1-2
CDR3 protein: CASYRENYGYTF

V gene: TRBV5-1
J gene: TRBJ1-1
CDR3 protein: CASLGGDMNTEAFF

V gene: TRBV27
J gene: TRBJ2-5
CDR3 protein: CASSPRQGTQYF

V gene: TRBV6-5
J gene: TRBJ2-5
CDR3 protein: CASTGAQETQYF

V gene: TRBV7-2
J gene: TRBJ2-1
CDR3 protein: CASSLGSGYNEQFF

V gene: TRBV7-2
J gene: TRBJ2-3
CDR3 protein: CASTGLARTDTQYF

V gene: TRBV18
J gene: TRBJ1-6
CDR3 protein: CASSPGHNSPLHF

V gene: TRBV9
J gene: TRBJ2-6
CDR3 protein: CASSAISRGYGAGANVLTF

V gene: TRBV21-1
J gene: TRBJ2-5
CDR3 protein: CASSKRWDREETQYF

V gene: TRBV7-9
J gene: TRBJ2-1
CDR3 protein: CASSASMTAEQFF

V gene: TRBV4-2
J gene: TRBJ2-5
CDR3 protein: CASSQDSASGSRETQYF

V gene: TRBV5-6
J gene: TRBJ2-3
CDR3 protein: CASSLNGGVTDTQYF

V gene: TRBV11-2
J gene: TRBJ1-1
CDR3 protein: CASSYPGTGVVTEAFF

V gene: TRBV27
J gene: TRBJ1-2
CDR3 protein: CASSLSRDIRGYTF

V gene: TRBV19
J gene: TRBJ1-5
CDR3 protein: CASRDRGGDQPQHF

V gene: TRBV7-2
J gene: TRBJ2-5
CDR3 protein: CASSYRETQYF

V gene: TRBV5-1
J gene: TRBJ1-1
CDR3 protein: CASSPGTASEGTEAFF

V gene: TRBV28
J gene: TRBJ2-7
CDR3 protein: CASRDYAGEQYF

V gene: TRBV6-5
J gene: TRBJ2-7
CDR3 protein: CATGSFSHEQYF

V gene: TRBV7-8
J gene: TRBJ2-1
CDR3 protein: CASSLAVAERGEQFF

V gene: TRBV28
J gene: TRBJ2-5
CDR3 protein: CASSPRVSRGWRETQYF

V gene: TRBV10-2
J gene: TRBJ2-5
CDR3 protein: CASRPSGRGAQETQYF

V gene: TRBV28
J gene: TRBJ1-1
CDR3 protein: CASSLRTGGARAFF

V gene: TRBV18
J gene: TRBJ1-4
CDR3 protein: CASSENSREKLFF

V gene: TRBV7-2
J gene: TRBJ2-3
CDR3 protein: CASSLWGQGDTDTQYF

V gene: TRBV9
J gene: TRBJ1-6
CDR3 protein: CASSVYRGNSPLHF

V gene: TRBV6-1
J gene: TRBJ2-3
CDR3 protein: CASSESGGPGYTQYF

V gene: TRBV7-2
J gene: TRBJ2-1
CDR3 protein: CASSWTSGGAGNEQFF

V gene: TRBV5-4
J gene: TRBJ2-7
CDR3 protein: CASSLTGLASYEQYF

V gene: TRBV4-2
J gene: TRBJ1-4
CDR3 protein: CASSQYRNEKLFF

V gene: TRBV7-8
J gene: TRBJ2-1
CDR3 protein: CASSLGRLLNNEQFF

V gene: TRBV7-2
J gene: TRBJ1-5
CDR3 protein: CASSRTIGSQPQHF

V gene: TRBV6-6
J gene: TRBJ2-5
CDR3 protein: CASTYGLRYQETQYF